This entry lists 16 T cell receptor beta chains sequenced from one sample in a study of blood T cell repertoires in COVID-19. The assay was immunoSEQ multiplex PCR, and TCRdb's table has in-frame clones only and misses some. The sample lists over 250,000 clones, roughly nine tenths occurring once. Sequencing input: peripheral blood. Source of these receptors: a man over 45 with acute or convalescent COVID-19.

The chain carries TRBV27 and TRBJ2-2; no clear D gene. Trimming shortened V by 6 bases and J by 5 bases, and 13 bases separated the two germline ends. The CDR3 consists of 14 residues. The germline gives CDR1 MNHEY, CDR2 SMNVEV (reference sequence). The CDR3 coding sequence is TGTGCCAGCAGGGTGTCGGGTGAGACCGGGGAGCTGTTTTTT. It is translated as CASRVSGETGELFF.

This chain links TRBV3-1 (or the pseudogene TRBV3-2) with TRBJ2-3; 13 positions match TRBD2. V shed 4 bases, J shed 2 bases, and the junction held 6 bases outside the gene matches. The CDR3 is 17 residues long. Looked up from germline, CDR1 is LGHDT and CDR2 is YNNKEL (reference sequence). CDR3 DNA sequence: TGTGCCAGCAGCCCATCGGGGACTAGCGGGATCACAGATACGCAGTATTTT. This encodes CASSPSGTSGITDTQYF.

V gene TRBV19 combines with J gene TRBJ2-7, with 7 bases identical to TRBD1. Germline CDR1 LNHDA, CDR2 SQIVND (reference sequence). With 6 bases clipped from V and 4 bases from J, the junction kept 15 bases outside the gene matches. The CDR3 totals 16 residues. CDR3 region: CASSTNGQVGNYEQYF. CDR3 coding DNA: TGTGCCAGTAGCACGAATGGACAGGTCGGAAATTACGAGCAGTACTTC. Using reference TRBV19 and TRBJ2-7 for the parts outside the CDR3, the full variable domain is DGGITQSPKYLFRKEGQNVTLSCEQNLNHDAMYWYRQDPGQGLRLIYYSQIVNDFQKGDIAEGYSVSREKKESFPLTVTSAQKNPTAFYLCASSTNGQVGNYEQYFGPGTRLTVT.

CDR3 in DNA: TGTGCCAGCAGCTTAGGCCAGGGTGGCGGTGCTTTCTTT. It yields the protein CASSLGQGGGAFF. The chain employs TRBV7-9 and TRBJ1-1; D is possibly TRBD1 (5 bases). From germline, CDR1 is SEHNR and CDR2 FQNEAQ (reference sequence). The CDR3 loop spans 13 amino acids. Trimming pared 1 base from V and 11 bases from J, leaving 14 bases between.

About this clone: In the same sample, other DNA sequences code for this CDR3. The chain couples TRBV18 to TRBJ2-3; 15 bases map to TRBD2. Germline assignment: CDR1 KGHSH and CDR2 LQKENI. V was pared by 2 bases and J by 6 bases, with 3 bases of the junction left unmatched. The CDR3 extends over 16 amino acids. In nucleotides, the CDR3 is TGTGCCAGCTCACCAGGACTAGCGGGGGGGTCGGATACGCAGTATTTT. It encodes CASSPGLAGGSDTQYF.

J is TRBJ2-7 and V is TRBV6-5; D not resolved. The CDR3 has 15 residues. Germline V gene lookup returns CDR1 MNHEY and CDR2 SVGAGI. Trimming pared 5 bases from V and 0 bases from J, leaving 14 bases between. CDR3 sequence: CASSPRVESSYEQYF. The CDR3 nucleotides read TGTGCCAGCAGTCCTCGGGTAGAGAGCTCCTACGAGCAGTACTTC.

V gene TRBV21-1 combines with J gene TRBJ2-7; the DNA was not used to check the table's D call, TRBD1. TRBV21-1 is given as a pseudogene. The CDR3 covers 14 residues. DNA for the CDR3: TGTGCCAGAGAAAGGGGGACAGGGGCAGGGGAGCAGTACTTC. Translating gives CARERGTGAGEQYF.

The chain links TRBV19 to TRBJ2-2; TRBD2 aligns across 16 bases. Germline V gene data show CDR1 as LNHDA and CDR2 as SQIVND (reference sequence). Losses at the gene ends were 5 bases for V and 6 bases for J; bases not matched to a gene: 9. The CDR3 extends over 18 amino acids. CDR3 sequence: CASSSSGLAGGLPGELFF. The CDR3 nucleotides are TGTGCCAGTAGTTCCTCGGGACTAGCGGGGGGGCTCCCCGGGGAGCTGTTTTTT.

V is TRBV10-1 and J is TRBJ2-5; D is possibly TRBD2 (7 bases). The germline gives CDR1 WNHNN, CDR2 SYGVQD (reference sequence). Trimming pared 2 bases from V and 2 bases from J, leaving 15 bases between. The CDR3 length is 16 residues. This CDR3 reads CASSESTAGAQETQYF. The CDR3 nucleotides read TGCGCCAGCAGTGAGAGTACGGCGGGGGCACAAGAGACCCAGTACTTC.

This chain joins TRBV5-1 and TRBJ1-2; possible D gene TRBD1, 5 bases. Germline CDR1 and CDR2: SGHRS and YFSETQ. The CDR3 is 13 residues long. The ends were cut back, 0 bases at V and 8 bases at J, with 11 bases in the middle. DNA for the CDR3: TGCGCCAGCAGCTTGGACAGGCTAGAGGGCTACACCTTC. Amino acids: CASSLDRLEGYTF.

This clone was picked up a small number of times. The chain recombines TRBV5-1 with TRBJ2-5; 9 bases match TRBD1. Looked up from germline, CDR1 is SGHRS and CDR2 is YFSETQ. The V gene end was trimmed by 4 bases and the J gene end by 5 bases; junction bases not matched to a gene: 6. The CDR3 runs to 14 residues. The CDR3 is CASSPGQGGETQYF. The CDR3 nucleotides are TGCGCCAGCAGCCCGGGACAGGGAGGGGAGACCCAGTACTTC.

The chain employs TRBV21-1 and TRBJ1-5; the table assigns TRBD1, which was not confirmed against the DNA. TRBV21-1 is shown as a pseudogene. This CDR3 has 16 amino acids. The CDR3 bases are TGTGCCAGCAGCAAAACTCGCAGGGCTGGAAATCAGCCCCAGCATTTT. It is translated as CASSKTRRAGNQPQHF.

The rearrangement joins TRBV19 to TRBJ2-1; D not certain. The V and J ends lost 3 bases and 0 bases respectively, with 9 bases between them. From germline, CDR1 is LNHDA and CDR2 SQIVND (reference sequence). The CDR3 sequence is 15 residues long. This chain's CDR3 is CASSMSGYSYNEQFF. The CDR3 bases are TGTGCCAGTAGTATGTCCGGGTACTCCTACAATGAGCAGTTCTTC.

The chain has TRBV5-1 and TRBJ2-7, with 7 bases fitting TRBD1. CDR3 length: 15 residues. The V segment lost 4 bases and the J segment 2 bases; nucleotides outside the gene matches: 9. CDR1 SGHRS and CDR2 YFSETQ come from the germline V gene. CDR3 residues: CASSPAGTAPYEQYF. The CDR3 DNA reads TGCGCCAGCAGCCCGGCCGGGACAGCGCCCTACGAGCAGTACTTC.

The chain uses TRBV7-6 and TRBJ1-6; D gene ambiguous. The V gene's germline CDR1 is SGHVS and CDR2 FNYEAQ. The CDR3 runs to 13 residues. V was clipped by 6 bases and J by 6 bases, with 9 bases between them. CDR3 DNA: TGTGCCAGCAGGGGAGACCCTAATTCACCCCTCCACTTT. Translated: CASRGDPNSPLHF.

This clone was counted once. CDR3 nucleotide sequence: TGTGCCAGCAGCCAGAACGACAGCTCCTACAATGAGCAGTTCTTC. Its translation: CASSQNDSSYNEQFF. V gene TRBV3-1 (or the pseudogene TRBV3-2) combines with J gene TRBJ2-1; a possible D gene is TRBD1 (5 bases). CDR1 LGHDT and CDR2 YNNKEL come from the germline V gene (reference sequence). The CDR3 runs 15 residues. With 3 bases removed from V and 0 bases from J, the gap between germline ends came to 9 bases.